The T cell receptor (beta chain) described here comes from a study of cytomegalovirus exposure and HLA in healthy donors. Points from the study as a whole: Across donors, sequencing depth was assumed by presence/absence analyses to be roughly uniform. Researchers counted roughly 150 TCR beta chains as cytomegalovirus-associated.

There are a few counts of this clone. What it binds is unknown. With 60 Vbeta and 13 Jbeta primers, the PCR was carried out. Sequencing used immunoSEQ multiplex PCR; TCRdb keeps in-frame clones, though not all of them. In the table there are 150,000 or so clones, around 74% of which are singletons. The CDR3 is 14 residues long. V was clipped by 8 bases and J by 4 bases; unmatched bases: 7. Germline V CDR1 and CDR2: SNHLY, FYNNEI. The material sequenced was PBMCs. The chain links TRBV2 to TRBJ2-7; TRBD2 aligns across 11 bases. The sequence was collected from a male donor in good health and CMV-seronegative. For the CDR3, the DNA is TGTGCCAGCGAGAGTCCTAGCGGGAGGTACGAGCAGTACTTC. It translates to CASESPSGRYEQYF.